This T cell receptor (beta chain) is drawn from a study of shared clonotypes between healthy human individuals. Points on this clone: The sample holds other DNA sequences that translate to the same CDR3.

This CDR3 contains 12 residues. Losses at the gene ends were 0 bases for V and 8 bases for J; bases not matched to a gene: 0. The germline gives CDR1 MNHEY, CDR2 SVGAGI. The genomic DNA of each subset was split evenly across several immunoSEQ plates. Methods used by the authors: ImmunoSEQ supplied junction-only sequences lacking quality scores, so filtering was different. TCRdb's copy holds only in-frame clones and misses some; the assay was immunoSEQ multiplex PCR. Clonal size and the V and J genes are those of that table, whereas D and trimming came from the DNA. The data show some 2,100,000 clones, approximately 94% seen once. CD8 cells regarded as naive lacked CD45RO, were positively chosen for CCR7, and omitted terminally differentiated effector memory CD45RA+ cells.

The source of this sequence is a young man in good health. Some clones in this sample may be carry-over from other donors' samples. Material: naive CD8+ T cells from PBMCs. The chain couples TRBV6-5 to TRBJ1-2, with 7 positions matching TRBD1. CDR3 sequence: CASSYSGGGYTF. The DNA for the CDR3 is TGTGCCAGCAGTTACTCAGGGGGCGGCTACACCTTC.